This is a list of T cell receptor beta chains from one sample in a study of T cell responses to AZD1222 COVID-19 vaccine. Using immunoSEQ multiplex PCR, the repertoire was profiled, and TCRdb retains in-frame clones only, with some absent. The table has about 130,000 clones, around 90% seen once; the top ten hold roughly 2%. Sample: peripheral blood, taken on day 0 of AZD1222 vaccination. These receptors were taken from an adult in good health. CDR3s include the opening cysteine and the closing phenylalanine or tryptophan. D genes are given only for firm matches. Where a row states a size, it is once, few, many or the class of an expanded clone; other rows omit it.

j_call	v_call	d_call	clone_size	cdr3_aa	cdr3_nt
TRBJ2-7	TRBV4-1	NA	few	CASSQASPTYEQYF	TGCGCCAGCAGCCAAGCCAGTCCCACCTACGAGCAGTACTTC
TRBJ2-2	TRBV27	NA	NA	CASSYTGELFF	TGTGCCAGCAGTTACACCGGGGAGCTGTTTTTT
TRBJ2-1	TRBV30	TRBD2	NA	CAWRSLAGYNEQFF	TGTGCCTGGAGGTCGCTAGCGGGATACAATGAGCAGTTCTTC
TRBJ1-1	TRBV11-2	NA	few	CASSFTLSRAEGSEAFF	TGTGCCAGCAGCTTTACCCTCTCCCGGGCCGAGGGGTCTGAAGCTTTCTTT
TRBJ1-1	TRBV28	NA	NA	CASSLGHLGTEAFF	TGTGCCAGCAGTTTAGGCCATCTGGGGACTGAAGCTTTCTTT
TRBJ1-3	TRBV10-3	TRBD1	NA	CAISADRAGNTIYF	TGTGCCATCAGTGCGGACAGGGCTGGAAACACCATATATTTT
TRBJ1-1	TRBV19	NA	NA	CASTSRFAGDTLNTEAFF	TGTGCCAGTACAAGCCGCTTTGCGGGGGACACACTTAACACTGAAGCTTTCTTT
TRBJ2-1	TRBV29-1	NA	NA	CSVVLVVREQFF	TGCAGCGTTGTTCTAGTAGTCCGTGAGCAGTTCTTC
TRBJ1-2	TRBV6-4	NA	NA	CASSDSVGAASYGYTF	TGTGCCAGCAGTGACTCGGTCGGGGCGGCCTCCTATGGCTACACCTTC
TRBJ1-2	TRBV28	NA	NA	CASSPPGPLRGYGYTF	TGTGCCAGCAGTCCTCCGGGGCCCCTGAGAGGATATGGCTACACCTTC
TRBJ1-5	TRBV19	TRBD1	NA	CASTYTQDRGLRQPQHF	TGTGCCAGTACCTATACGCAGGACAGGGGGCTACGACAGCCCCAGCATTTT
TRBJ1-2	TRBV24-1	NA	NA	CATQQANYGYTF	TGTGCCACCCAACAGGCTAACTATGGCTACACCTTC
TRBJ1-1	TRBV11-2	NA	NA	CASSYRRSTEAFF	TGTGCCAGCAGCTACAGGCGGTCCACTGAAGCTTTCTTT
TRBJ2-3	TRBV5-1	NA	NA	CASSFGAAISTDTQYF	TGCGCCAGCAGCTTCGGTGCAGCTATTAGCACAGATACGCAGTATTTT
TRBJ2-1	TRBV5-1	TRBD2	NA	CASSSGTTSYNEQFF	TGCGCCAGCAGCTCCGGGACTACCAGCTACAATGAGCAGTTCTTC
TRBJ2-3	TRBV6-5	NA	NA	CASSYSSWRDTQYF	TGTGCCAGCAGTTACTCGTCCTGGAGGGATACGCAGTATTTT
TRBJ1-2	TRBV7-9	NA	once	CASSLKGPTNYGYTF	TGTGCCAGCAGCTTAAAGGGACCGACTAACTATGGCTACACCTTC
TRBJ1-2	TRBV18	NA	once	CASSELVNYGYTF	TGTGCCAGCTCAGAACTGGTTAACTATGGCTACACCTTC
TRBJ1-2	TRBV10-3	TRBD1	NA	CAISEWTGDDGYTF	TGTGCCATCAGTGAGTGGACAGGGGATGATGGCTACACCTTC
TRBJ1-1	TRBV28	NA	NA	CASSLRARSTEAFF	TGTGCCAGCAGTTTAAGAGCGAGGAGCACTGAAGCTTTCTTT
TRBJ2-1	TRBV12-5	NA	NA	CASGLTNSYNEQFF	TGTGCTAGTGGTCTGACTAACTCCTACAATGAGCAGTTCTTC
TRBJ1-2	TRBV3-1/TRBV3-2	NA	NA	CASSQDGSGVYGYTF	TGTGCCAGCAGCCAAGATGGCTCAGGAGTGTATGGCTACACCTTC
TRBJ1-6	TRBV27	NA	NA	CASSLAGANNSPLHF	TGTGCCAGCAGTTTAGCAGGGGCTAATAATTCACCCCTCCACTTT
TRBJ1-1	TRBV27	NA	NA	CASSSTGRAQGTEAFF	TGTGCCAGCAGTTCTACCGGAAGGGCCCAGGGGACTGAAGCTTTCTTT
TRBJ1-2	TRBV19	NA	NA	CASRTAEANYGYTF	TGTGCCAGTAGGACGGCAGAAGCTAACTATGGCTACACCTTC
TRBJ1-5	TRBV24-1	NA	NA	CATSDYREQPQHF	TGTGCCACCAGTGATTACAGGGAGCAGCCCCAGCATTTT
TRBJ2-1	TRBV15	TRBD1	NA	CATSRGQGDEQFF	TGTGCCACCAGCAGAGGACAGGGAGATGAGCAGTTCTTC
TRBJ2-7	TRBV18	NA	NA	CASSPPWGPSYEQYF	TGTGCCAGCTCACCACCATGGGGGCCTTCCTACGAGCAGTACTTC
TRBJ1-5	TRBV27	NA	NA	CASSDSTEYSNQPQHF	TGTGCCAGCAGTGATTCGACAGAATATAGCAATCAGCCCCAGCATTTT
TRBJ1-2	TRBV9	NA	NA	CASSTDPQSYTF	TGTGCCAGCAGCACCGACCCCCAAAGCTACACCTTC
TRBJ1-2	TRBV29-1	NA	NA	CSVETAGRSYGYTF	TGCAGCGTTGAAACCGCAGGGAGGAGCTATGGCTACACCTTC
TRBJ1-1	TRBV7-6	NA	NA	CASSEGRGMNTEAFF	TGTGCCAGCAGCGAGGGGAGGGGAATGAACACTGAAGCTTTCTTT
TRBJ1-5	TRBV6-1	TRBD1	NA	CASSAYGGQGTQPQHF	TGTGCCAGCAGTGCCTATGGTGGACAGGGGACTCAGCCCCAGCATTTT
TRBJ1-6	TRBV6-4	TRBD1	NA	CASSDPSGQNILPVNSPLHF	TGTGCCAGCAGTGACCCCTCGGGACAGAATATATTACCCGTAAATTCACCCCTCCACTTT
TRBJ1-1	TRBV5-1	NA	NA	CASTAGTEAFF	TGCGCCAGCACAGCGGGGACTGAAGCTTTCTTT
TRBJ1-1	TRBV10-3	NA	NA	CAISDRSGERPKNTEAFF	TGTGCCATCAGTGACCGTTCAGGGGAAAGACCTAAGAACACTGAAGCTTTCTTT
TRBJ2-7	TRBV5-4	TRBD1	NA	CASSSQGSSYEQYF	TGTGCCAGCAGCTCACAGGGGTCCTCCTACGAGCAGTACTTC
TRBJ2-5	TRBV5-1	NA	NA	CASSLYGNQETQYF	TGCGCCAGCAGCTTGTACGGGAACCAAGAGACCCAGTACTTC
TRBJ1-3	TRBV19	NA	NA	CASSSPRLRGNTIYF	TGTGCCAGTAGTTCACCCCGGCTCCGTGGAAACACCATATATTTT
TRBJ1-5	TRBV7-2	NA	NA	CASSSQEGQPQHF	TGTGCCAGCAGCTCCCAAGAGGGTCAGCCCCAGCATTTT
TRBJ2-3	TRBV9	TRBD2	NA	CASSVGVAGGSDTQYF	TGTGCCAGCAGCGTAGGAGTAGCGGGGGGATCAGATACGCAGTATTTT
TRBJ2-1	TRBV9	NA	NA	CASSVRTGATYNEQFF	TGTGCCAGCAGCGTAAGGACGGGGGCAACCTACAATGAGCAGTTCTTC
TRBJ1-1	TRBV3-1/TRBV3-2	NA	NA	CASSPEGLIAFF	TGTGCCAGCAGCCCGGAGGGTTTGATAGCTTTCTTT
TRBJ2-7	TRBV4-1	TRBD2	NA	CASSQVAGGNYEQYF	TGCGCCAGCAGCCAGGTAGCGGGAGGGAACTACGAGCAGTACTTC
TRBJ2-1	TRBV6-5	NA	once	CASSYSERYSYNEQFF	TGTGCCAGCAGTTACTCTGAGAGGTACTCCTACAATGAGCAGTTCTTC
TRBJ2-4	TRBV3-1/TRBV3-2	TRBD2	NA	CASSLMAGVAKNIQYF	TGTGCCAGCAGCCTAATGGCGGGAGTTGCCAAAAACATTCAGTACTTC
TRBJ1-2	TRBV19	TRBD1	NA	CASSWGDSPNYGYTF	TGTGCCAGTAGTTGGGGGGACAGCCCTAACTATGGCTACACCTTC
TRBJ2-1	TRBV7-9	TRBD1	NA	CASSLGRPGQGGSEQFF	TGTGCCAGCAGCCTTGGGAGACCGGGACAGGGAGGTAGTGAGCAGTTCTTC
TRBJ2-1	TRBV10-3	TRBD2	NA	CAISISGGEGDNEQFF	TGTGCCATCAGTATTAGCGGGGGGGAAGGCGACAATGAGCAGTTCTTC
TRBJ1-1	TRBV28	NA	NA	CASSLVRLGTEAFF	TGTGCCAGCAGTTTAGTTCGACTGGGAACGGAAGCTTTCTTT
TRBJ2-3	TRBV6-5	NA	NA	CASTGSMHGTDTQYF	TGTGCCAGCACGGGCTCAATGCACGGCACAGATACGCAGTATTTT
TRBJ2-5	TRBV28	NA	NA	CASSPHRVHETQYF	TGTGCCAGCAGCCCCCACAGGGTGCATGAGACCCAGTACTTC
TRBJ1-1	TRBV4-1	TRBD1	NA	CASSSRQGTFEAFF	TGCGCCAGCAGCTCCCGACAGGGAACCTTTGAAGCTTTCTTT
TRBJ1-1	TRBV5-5	NA	NA	CASSSRIPFTTGNTEAFF	TGTGCCAGCAGCTCTCGTATCCCATTTACTACGGGGAACACTGAAGCTTTCTTT
TRBJ1-6	TRBV6-5	NA	NA	CASRDNLNSPLHF	TGTGCCAGCCGGGACAACCTTAATTCACCCCTCCACTTT
TRBJ1-1	TRBV6-5	NA	NA	CASTFDGMNTEAFF	TGTGCCAGCACATTTGACGGCATGAACACTGAAGCTTTCTTT
TRBJ1-1	TRBV28	NA	NA	CASSPGTRVVAFF	TGTGCCAGCAGCCCTGGGACCAGGGTAGTAGCTTTCTTT
TRBJ1-6	TRBV18	NA	few	CASSPGPGVNSPLHF	TGTGCCAGCTCACCAGGCCCAGGGGTAAATTCACCCCTCCACTTT
TRBJ1-5	TRBV6-5	NA	NA	CASSLQGHQPQHF	TGTGCCAGCAGCCTGCAAGGCCATCAGCCCCAGCATTTT